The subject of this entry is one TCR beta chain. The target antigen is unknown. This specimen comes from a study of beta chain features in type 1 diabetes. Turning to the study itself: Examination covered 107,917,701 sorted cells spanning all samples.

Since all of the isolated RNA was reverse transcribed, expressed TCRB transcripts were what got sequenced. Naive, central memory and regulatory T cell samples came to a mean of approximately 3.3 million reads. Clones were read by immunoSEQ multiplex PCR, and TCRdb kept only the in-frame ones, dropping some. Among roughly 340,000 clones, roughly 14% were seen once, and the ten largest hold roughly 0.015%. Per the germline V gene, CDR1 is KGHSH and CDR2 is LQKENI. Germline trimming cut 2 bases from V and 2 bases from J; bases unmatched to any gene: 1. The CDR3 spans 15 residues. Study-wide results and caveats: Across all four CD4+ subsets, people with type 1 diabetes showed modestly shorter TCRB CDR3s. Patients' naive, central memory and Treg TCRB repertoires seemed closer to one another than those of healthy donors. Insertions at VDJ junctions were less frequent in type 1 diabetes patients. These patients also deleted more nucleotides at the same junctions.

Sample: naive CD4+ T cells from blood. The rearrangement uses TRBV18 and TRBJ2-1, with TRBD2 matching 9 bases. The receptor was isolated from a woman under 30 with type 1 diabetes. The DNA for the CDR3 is TGTGCCAGCTCACCAGCGGGAGGGCCCTACAATGAGCAGTTCTTC. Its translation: CASSPAGGPYNEQFF.